The sequence of this T cell receptor beta chain was determined in a study of neurological immune-mediated disorders. This clonotype came up many times. No antigen is known for it. Overall study results and limits: TCR clonal expansion peaked in HTLV-1-associated myelopathy patients and was lowest in multiple sclerosis patients.

V trimming: 1 base; J trimming: 7 bases; junction bases outside the gene matches: 6. Per germline, CDR1 DFQATT and CDR2 SNEGSKA (reference sequence). This CDR3 has 15 amino acids. 5'RACE with 10-nucleotide random UMIs produced the cDNA. Every sequencing run generated over 170 million TCR-beta sequences from 15-18 subjects. TCRdb re-called the 5' RACE reads through MiXCR, storing one row per CDR3 protein. The data show tens of thousands of distinct CDR3 sequences, 10% seen once. 2 million PBMCs stored at -80 C were the source of the unsorted libraries. This TCR derives from an older woman with HTLV-1-associated myelopathy (HAM/TSP). The chain couples TRBV20-1 to TRBJ2-1; 11 nucleotides match TRBD2. Sample: PBMCs. CDR3 residues: CSARVAGGPGNEQFF. The CDR3 nucleotides are TGCAGTGCTAGAGTAGCGGGGGGGCCTGGGAATGAGCAGTTCTTC.